These 26 T cell receptor beta chains originate from one sample sequenced in a study of OX40 agonist ivuxolimab in advanced cancers. Sequenced by immunoSEQ multiplex PCR; TCRdb stores in-frame clones only, minus some. The repertoire includes 75,000 to 95,000 clones, approximately 90% of them detected once, and approximately 0.5% sits in the top ten. The sample here was CD4+ or CD8+ T cells sorted from blood, taken in a trial of the OX40 agonist ivuxolimab. The origin of the receptors is an adult with an advanced solid tumor such as melanoma, head and neck, liver or kidney cancer.

This chain joins TRBV7-2 and TRBJ2-5, with D possibly being TRBD1 (7 bases). Judging by the DNA end, TRBJ2-7 fits better; the J call may be wrong. The CDR3 has 15 residues. The germline V gene encodes CDR1 SGHTA and CDR2 FQGNSA. DNA of the CDR3: TGTGCCAGCAGCCCGAGGCAGGGGGGAGTCTACGAGCAGTACTTC. Translation: CASSPRQGGVYEQYF.

The rearrangement joins TRBV7-9 to TRBJ2-6; a possible D gene is TRBD2 (5 bases). The germline gives CDR1 SEHNR, CDR2 FQNEAQ (reference sequence). The CDR3 loop spans 13 amino acids. CDR3 residues: CGLLRGGANVLTF. The DNA for the CDR3 is TGTGGGCTGCTCCGGGGAGGGGCCAACGTCCTGACTTTC.

The chain has TRBV7-2 and TRBJ1-1, with TRBD1 as a possible D gene (5 bases). The V gene's germline CDR1 is SGHTA and CDR2 FQGNSA. The length of the CDR3 is 14 residues. V lost 8 bases and J lost 5, with 18 bases in between. In DNA form, the CDR3 reads TGTGCCAGCTTAAGAGTGGGGCCAGCGACTGAAGCTTTCTTT. Its protein is CASLRVGPATEAFF.

The chain has TRBV5-5 and TRBJ2-1, with a weak D call TRBD2 (5 bases). Deletions cut 5 bases from V and 0 bases from J, with 12 bases between. Germline loops: CDR1 SGHKS, CDR2 YYEKEE (reference sequence). The CDR3 runs to 15 residues. CDR3 protein: CASSQDLSSYNEQFF. The CDR3 DNA follows: TGTGCCAGCAGTCAGGACTTGAGCTCCTACAATGAGCAGTTCTTC.

The V gene is TRBV7-9, the J gene TRBJ1-1; D ambiguous. There are 14 residues in the CDR3. CDR1 and CDR2 from the germline V gene are SEHNR and FQNEAQ (reference sequence). V lost 4 bases to trimming and J lost 6 bases, with 15 bases between them. The CDR3 DNA reads TGTGCCAGCAGCTACTTAACGGTTGTCCCTGAAGCTTTCTTT. It yields the protein CASSYLTVVPEAFF.

This sequence joins TRBV29-1 and TRBJ2-5; D is perhaps TRBD1 (5 bases). This CDR3 contains 13 residues. V lost 5 bases, J lost 1 base, and 11 bases lay in between. Germline CDR1 and CDR2: SQVTM and ANQGSEA. CDR3 in amino acids: CSVLRRGQETQYF. DNA for the CDR3: TGCAGCGTTTTGAGAAGGGGCCAAGAGACCCAGTACTTC.

The chain uses TRBV7-9 and TRBJ2-5; a possible D gene is TRBD2 (6 bases). Trimming cost V 3 bases and J 4 bases, with 12 bases left between them. The CDR3 is 14 amino acids. The germline V gene encodes CDR1 SEHNR and CDR2 FQNEAQ (reference sequence). The CDR3 coding sequence is TGTGCCAGCAGCTTGTCACGGGAGAGAGAGACCCAGTACTTC. This sequence encodes CASSLSRERETQYF.

This chain connects TRBV4-3 to TRBJ2-2; D is ambiguous. With 4 bases removed from V and 0 bases from J, the gap between germline ends came to 18 bases. Looked up from germline, CDR1 is LGHNA and CDR2 is YSLEER. The CDR3 is 18 amino acids. CDR3 sequence reads: CASSPNSDGRANTGELFF. CDR3 bases: TGCGCCAGCAGCCCCAACTCGGACGGACGTGCGAACACCGGGGAGCTGTTTTTT.

This chain joins TRBV30 and TRBJ2-2; 8 positions agree with TRBD2. The CDR3 has 18 amino acids. The trim removed 5 bases at V and 3 bases at J, leaving 17 bases unmatched. Germline V CDR1 and CDR2: GTSNPN, SVGIG (reference sequence). CDR3 loop: CAWATHSGGFLYTGELFF. The CDR3 DNA reads as TGTGCCTGGGCAACTCACAGCGGGGGATTTTTGTACACCGGGGAGCTGTTTTTT.

The V call is TRBV2, the J call TRBJ1-2, with 8 bases fitting TRBD1. Unmatched junction bases numbered 10, after V lost 7 bases and J lost 3 bases. Germline V CDR1 and CDR2: SNHLY, FYNNEI. CDR3 length: 15 residues. The CDR3 loop reads CASTEASGGHYGYTF. The CDR3 DNA follows: TGTGCCAGCACCGAGGCCTCAGGGGGCCACTATGGCTACACCTTC.

The chain carries TRBV2 and TRBJ1-2; no clear D. CDR1 is SNHLY, CDR2 FYNNEI, per germline. V was cut by 7 bases and J by 7 bases, with 19 bases left in between. The CDR3 loop spans 14 amino acids. In nucleotides, the CDR3 is TGTGCCAGCATTTCCAACCAGGATCTCGGTGGCTACACCTTC. It yields the protein CASISNQDLGGYTF.

J is TRBJ2-3 and V is TRBV7-2, with D tentatively TRBD2 (6 bases). The CDR3 runs to 13 residues. The germline V gene has CDR1 SGHTA and CDR2 FQGNSA. V lost 4 bases and J lost 4, with 9 bases in between. CDR3 loop: CASSSRRADTQYF. For the CDR3, the DNA is TGTGCCAGCAGCTCGCGGAGGGCAGATACGCAGTATTTT.

This clone appeared a single time. The gene calls are TRBV30 and TRBJ1-2, with 11 nucleotides matching TRBD1. This CDR3 has 15 residues. The V gene's germline CDR1 is GTSNPN and CDR2 SVGIG (reference sequence). The ends lost 2 bases at V and 5 bases at J; junction bases unmatched: 7. The CDR3 spells CAWSFPGTGGYGYTF. The CDR3, as DNA: TGTGCCTGGAGTTTTCCCGGGACAGGGGGGTATGGCTACACCTTC.

This clone is a singleton in its sample. V is TRBV4-2 and J is TRBJ2-7; TRBD1 matches at 8 bases. Trimming cost V 4 bases and J 5 bases; bases outside gene matches: 10. This CDR3 has 15 residues. In germline, CDR1 is LGHNA, CDR2 YNFKEQ. CDR3 in DNA: TGTGCCAGCAGCCGATTTCGGACAGGGAACCACGAGCAGTACTTC. Residues: CASSRFRTGNHEQYF.

The V gene is TRBV11-3, the J gene TRBJ1-1; D remains unclear. V was cut by 0 bases and J by 4 bases, with 9 bases left in between. The CDR3 spans 14 residues. Per the germline V gene, CDR1 is SGHNT and CDR2 is YENEEA. As DNA, the CDR3 is TGTGCCAGCAGCTTAGAAGGGATGAGCACTGAAGCTTTCTTT. This sequence encodes CASSLEGMSTEAFF.

The chain has TRBV18 and TRBJ2-7, with 7 bases identical to TRBD2. The germline gives CDR1 KGHSH, CDR2 LQKENI. Losses at the gene ends were 3 bases for V and 5 bases for J; bases not matched to a gene: 7. The CDR3 loop spans 14 amino acids. Written as DNA, the CDR3 is TGTGCCAGCTCACCGGGTACTAGCGTCCACGAGCAGTACTTC. Its translation is CASSPGTSVHEQYF. The full variable domain, in which reference TRBV18 and TRBJ2-7 provide the parts outside the CDR3, is NAGVMQNPRHLVRRRGQEARLRCSPMKGHSHVYWYRQLPEEGLKFMVYLQKENIIDESGMPKERFSAEFPKEGPSILRIQQVVRGDSAAYFCASSPGTSVHEQYFGPGTRLTVT.

V usage is TRBV12-5 and J usage is TRBJ2-1; D is ambiguous. The V and J ends lost 7 bases and 0 bases respectively, with 10 bases between them. CDR1 LGHNT and CDR2 FRNRAP come from the germline V gene. The CDR3 is made up of 14 amino acids. The CDR3 DNA is TGTGCTAGTGCCCCGGTTATCTCCTACAATGAGCAGTTCTTC. Translated, it gives CASAPVISYNEQFF. Together with reference TRBV12-5 and TRBJ2-1, the CDR3 gives the full variable domain: DARVTQTPRHKVTEMGQEVTMRCQPILGHNTVFWYRQTMMQGLELLAYFRNRAPLDDSGMPKDRFSAEMPDATLATLKIQPSEPRDSAVYFCASAPVISYNEQFFGPGTRLTVL.

The chain couples TRBV11-2 to TRBJ2-2; D unclear. Germline-derived CDR1 and CDR2 are SGHAT and FQNNGV. The CDR3 is 14 residues long. Between the trimmed V and J ends, which lost 7 bases and 3 bases, there was a span of 12 bases. The CDR3 nucleotides read TGTGCCAGCATCGGAGAACGGTACACCGGGGAGCTGTTTTTT. Its protein is CASIGERYTGELFF.

The DNA for the CDR3 is TGTGCCAGCACTGGGAGGGGTAGTCAGCCCCAGCATTTT. Protein product: CASTGRGSQPQHF. The V and J genes are TRBV6-1 and TRBJ1-5; a weak D match, TRBD1 (5 bases). Germline V CDR1 and CDR2: MNHNS, SASEGT. The CDR3 contains 13 residues. V lost 7 bases and J lost 6, with 13 bases in between.

This chain joins TRBV20-1 and TRBJ2-5; TRBD2 might be the D (5 bases). CDR1 and CDR2 from the germline V gene are DFQATT and SNEGSKA (reference sequence). There are 11 residues in the CDR3. V was cut by 8 bases and J by 3 bases, with 10 bases left in between. CDR3 in DNA: TGCAGTCAGAGGCGGGAAGAGACCCAGTACTTC. Its protein product is CSQRREETQYF.

V and J are TRBV19 and TRBJ2-7, with 8 bases fitting TRBD1. CDR3 length equals 14 residues. The germline gives CDR1 LNHDA, CDR2 SQIVND (reference sequence). Trimming took 4 bases from V and 7 from J; bases not matched to a gene: 9. CDR3 in DNA: TGTGCCAGTAGTACCCGCCGGACAGGGTGGGAGCAGTACTTC. This encodes CASSTRRTGWEQYF.

The V gene is TRBV19, the J gene TRBJ1-2; weak D call: TRBD1 (5 bases). The CDR3 sequence is 16 residues long. Per germline, CDR1 LNHDA and CDR2 SQIVND (reference sequence). Trimming took 1 base from V and 4 from J, leaving 16 bases between them. The CDR3 sequence: CASSIGWAGTAYGYTF. In DNA form, the CDR3 reads TGTGCCAGTAGTATAGGATGGGCAGGGACGGCCTATGGCTACACCTTC.

The gene calls are TRBV21-1 and TRBJ2-5; the listed D gene, TRBD2, was not tested against the DNA. TRBV21-1 is classified as a pseudogene. This CDR3 is 18 amino acids long. CDR3 protein: CASSKVYSAGGQQETQYF. DNA for the CDR3: TGTGCCAGCAGCAAAGTATATTCCGCGGGAGGGCAGCAAGAGACCCAGTACTTC.

The chain joins TRBV11-2 to TRBJ2-1, with D hard to call. Trimming pared 4 bases from V and 2 bases from J, leaving 12 bases between. The CDR3 is 15 residues long. Looked up from germline, CDR1 is SGHAT and CDR2 is FQNNGV. The CDR3 is CASSSLRGTYNEQFF. CDR3 nucleotide sequence: TGTGCCAGCAGCTCCCTCAGAGGCACCTACAATGAGCAGTTCTTC.

The chain links TRBV30 to TRBJ2-5; unclear D gene. CDR1 GTSNPN and CDR2 SVGIG come from the germline V gene (reference sequence). Trimming cost V 5 bases and J 5 bases, with 12 bases left between them. The CDR3 sequence is 12 residues long. This CDR3 reads CAWAEAAETQYF. The CDR3 region has the DNA TGTGCCTGGGCCGAGGCAGCGGAGACCCAGTACTTC. The full variable domain, its missing parts supplied by reference TRBV30 and TRBJ2-5, is SQTIHQWPATLVQPVGSPLSLECTVEGTSNPNLYWYRQAAGRGLQLLFYSVGIGQISSEVPQNLSASRPQDRQFILSSKKLLLSDSGFYLCAWAEAAETQYFGPGTRLLVL.

In this sample, this clone turned up a few times. This chain uses TRBV19 with TRBJ2-1; possible D gene TRBD2, 5 bases. Per the germline V gene, CDR1 is LNHDA and CDR2 is SQIVND (reference sequence). The CDR3 is 15 residues long. V was shortened by 2 bases and J by 10 bases, with 18 bases between the two germline ends. The CDR3 DNA sequence: TGTGCCAGTAGTATAATCTTGGAGTCCCGAGGGGAGCAGTTCTTC. It yields the protein CASSIILESRGEQFF.